Below, 21 T cell receptor beta chains from the same sample are listed, as sequenced in a study of tumor-infiltrating lymphocytes in localized non-small cell lung cancer. Produced via immunoSEQ multiplex PCR; TCRdb's table is partial and in-frame only. In the table there are over 7,000 clones, 77% of which are singletons. The specimen was lung tumor tissue. These receptors all come from a human donor with non-small cell lung cancer.

This chain connects TRBV7-6 to TRBJ2-7, with 8 nucleotides matching TRBD1. Per the germline V gene, CDR1 is SGHVS and CDR2 is FNYEAQ. The length of the CDR3 is 14 residues. V dropped 3 bases and J dropped 9; count of bases not matched to a gene: 10. The CDR3 spells CASSLGTGSVGQYF. The CDR3 coding sequence is TGTGCCAGCAGCTTGGGGACAGGTTCTGTAGGGCAGTACTTC.

This clone was detected only once. The chain combines TRBV7-7 with TRBJ2-5, with D perhaps being TRBD1 or TRBD2 (6 bases each). Trimming pared 5 bases from V and 5 bases from J, leaving 15 bases between. CDR1 SSHAT and CDR2 FNYEAQ come from the germline V gene (reference sequence). There are 14 residues in the CDR3. Written as DNA, the CDR3 is TGTGCCAGCAGCCACAGACAGGCGGGGGAGACCCAGTACTTC. Translated, it gives CASSHRQAGETQYF. The complete variable domain, with remaining parts taken from reference TRBV7-7 and TRBJ2-5, reads GAGVSQSPRYKVTKRGQDVTLRCDPISSHATLYWYQQALGQGPEFLTYFNYEAQPDKSGLPSDRFSAERPEGSISTLTIQRTEQRDSAMYRCASSHRQAGETQYFGPGTRLLVL.

V usage is TRBV6-1 and J usage is TRBJ2-5, with TRBD2 matching 8 bases. The CDR3 length is 16 residues. CDR1 and CDR2 (germline): MNHNS, SASEGT. Losses at the gene ends were 4 bases for V and 5 bases for J; bases not matched to a gene: 12. CDR3 DNA: TGTGCCAGCAGTGTGACCGGGAGGGCCTCGGAGGAGACCCAGTACTTC. Translation gives CASSVTGRASEETQYF.

The V gene is TRBV11-2, the J gene TRBJ2-7, with a possible D match to TRBD2 (5 bases). V was shortened by 0 bases and J by 0 bases, with 6 bases between the two germline ends. This CDR3 is 14 amino acids long. The V gene's germline CDR1 is SGHAT and CDR2 FQNNGV. The CDR3: CASSLDGSSYEQYF. CDR3 coding DNA: TGTGCCAGCAGCTTAGATGGGAGCTCCTACGAGCAGTACTTC.

This rearrangement joins TRBV5-6 to TRBJ1-5; 9 nucleotides align to TRBD1. The J segment lost 6 bases and the V segment lost 4 bases, leaving 5 bases of the junction unmatched. CDR1 SGHDT and CDR2 YYEEEE come from the germline V gene. The CDR3 covers 14 residues. DNA for the CDR3: TGTGCCAGCAGCATGGGACAGGGAGTTCAGCCCCAGCATTTT. Its translation is CASSMGQGVQPQHF.

The chain combines TRBV7-2 with TRBJ2-1; 10 nucleotides agree with TRBD2. Looked up from germline, CDR1 is SGHTA and CDR2 is FQGNSA. The V segment lost 5 bases and the J segment 5 bases; nucleotides outside the gene matches: 6. This CDR3 is 15 amino acids long. CDR3 nucleotides: TGTGCCAGCAGCCCATGGACTAGCGGCAACAATGAGCAGTTCTTC. This sequence encodes CASSPWTSGNNEQFF.

This sequence joins TRBV29-1 and TRBJ1-1; the D gene is possibly TRBD1 (6 bases). The germline gives CDR1 SQVTM, CDR2 ANQGSEA. The CDR3 consists of 15 residues. Trimming shortened V by 6 bases and J by 1 base, and 18 bases separated the two germline ends. CDR3 residues: CSVSRHGTSNTEAFF. The CDR3 nucleotides are TGCAGCGTCTCAAGACACGGGACATCGAACACTGAAGCTTTCTTT.

This chain uses TRBV10-3 with TRBJ2-3; D is possibly TRBD1 (6 bases). The V gene's germline CDR1 is ENHRY and CDR2 SYGVKD. With 3 bases removed from V and 4 bases from J, the gap between germline ends came to 11 bases. CDR3 length: 14 residues. In nucleotides, the CDR3 is TGTGCCATCAGTGAAGGGGGTGTGTCAGATACGCAGTATTTT. Protein product: CAISEGGVSDTQYF.

This chain uses TRBV14 with TRBJ1-6; 7 positions agree with TRBD1. This CDR3 is built from 14 residues. Losses at the gene ends were 4 bases for V and 13 bases for J; bases not matched to a gene: 10. Germline loops: CDR1 SGHDN, CDR2 FVKESK. The CDR3 coding sequence is TGTGCCAGCAGCCGCCGGGACAGAGGCGGTCCCCTCCACTTT. Amino acids: CASSRRDRGGPLHF.

The rearrangement uses TRBV5-1 and TRBJ2-7; the D gene could be TRBD1 or TRBD2 (6 bases each). V lost 2 bases and J lost 4, with 13 bases in between. CDR3 length: 14 amino acids. Germline CDR1 and CDR2: SGHRS and YFSETQ. CDR3 sequence reads: CASSLQGGGYEQYF. The CDR3 DNA reads as TGCGCCAGCAGCTTACAGGGAGGAGGGTACGAGCAGTACTTC.

V gene TRBV7-9 combines with J gene TRBJ2-7; D possibly uses TRBD1 or TRBD2 (5 bases each). The CDR3 loop spans 15 amino acids. Germline assignment: CDR1 SEHNR and CDR2 FQNEAQ (reference sequence). V was clipped by 3 bases and J by 2 bases, with 14 bases between them. The CDR3 protein is CASSFWDPFPYEQYF. Here the CDR3 DNA reads TGTGCCAGCAGCTTTTGGGACCCTTTCCCCTACGAGCAGTACTTC.

This clone is medium-sized within its sample. V usage is TRBV4-1 and J usage is TRBJ1-2; D gene ambiguous. The V end was cut by 2 bases, the J end by 2 bases, with 15 bases between. The CDR3 has 16 residues. Germline-derived CDR1 and CDR2 are MGHRA and YSYEKL. The CDR3 region has the DNA TGCGCCAGCAGCCAACCTCGCCAGGTTGGGAACTATGGCTACACCTTC. Its protein product is CASSQPRQVGNYGYTF.

V and J are TRBV13 and TRBJ1-5; D call uncertain. The germline V gene encodes CDR1 PRHDT and CDR2 FYEKMQ (reference sequence). CDR3 length: 14 amino acids. V was pared by 0 bases and J by 6 bases, with 9 bases between. CDR3: CASSLGLAGQPQHF. The CDR3 DNA is TGTGCCAGCAGCTTAGGCCTCGCGGGTCAGCCCCAGCATTTT.

This rearrangement joins TRBV2 to TRBJ1-1; D gene uncertain. The V and J ends lost 8 bases and 10 bases respectively, with 11 bases between them. Germline CDR1 SNHLY, CDR2 FYNNEI. The CDR3 has 10 residues. CDR3 bases: TGTGCCAGCGGGGATTCGGGAGCTTTCTTT. Residues: CASGDSGAFF.

J is TRBJ2-3 and V is TRBV29-1; 11 bases line up with TRBD1. The germline V gene has CDR1 SQVTM and CDR2 ANQGSEA. This CDR3 has 16 amino acids. The V gene end was trimmed by 1 base and the J gene end by 3 bases; junction bases not matched to a gene: 6. CDR3 region: CSVEGDRGTATDTQYF. DNA for the CDR3: TGCAGCGTTGAAGGGGACAGGGGGACGGCGACAGATACGCAGTATTTT.

The chain employs TRBV6-6 and TRBJ2-3; D gene unclear. This CDR3 comprises 11 residues. Trimming shortened V by 6 bases and J by 5 bases, and 6 bases separated the two germline ends. Germline CDR1 MNHNY, CDR2 SVGAGI (reference sequence). CDR3 in DNA: TGTGCCAGCAGGTTTCAAGATACGCAGTATTTT. This codes for CASRFQDTQYF.

The V gene is TRBV30, the J gene TRBJ1-2, with TRBD1 matching over 8 bases. The CDR3 has 15 residues. The ends lost 4 bases at V and 5 bases at J; junction bases unmatched: 12. CDR1 is GTSNPN, CDR2 SVGIG, per germline (reference sequence). CDR3 loop: CAWTAWDRPQYGYTF. In nucleotides, the CDR3 is TGTGCCTGGACCGCCTGGGACAGGCCTCAATATGGCTACACCTTC.

The chain carries TRBV18 and TRBJ1-1, with 8 positions matching TRBD1. The V segment lost 5 bases and the J segment 4 bases; nucleotides outside the gene matches: 9. Germline assignment: CDR1 KGHSH and CDR2 LQKENI. CDR3 length equals 15 residues. The CDR3 region has the DNA TGTGCCAGCTCAGATAACAGGGGGGTTTTCACTGAAGCTTTCTTT. Protein sequence: CASSDNRGVFTEAFF. Drawing the rest from reference TRBV18 and TRBJ1-1, the complete variable domain is NAGVMQNPRHLVRRRGQEARLRCSPMKGHSHVYWYRQLPEEGLKFMVYLQKENIIDESGMPKERFSAEFPKEGPSILRIQQVVRGDSAAYFCASSDNRGVFTEAFFGQGTRLTVV.

The chain is built from TRBV4-3 and TRBJ2-1; D gene unclear. Trimming removed 4 bases from V and 5 bases from J, with 12 bases in between. The CDR3 is 14 amino acids. Germline lookup yields CDR1 LGHNA and CDR2 YSLEER. Written as DNA, the CDR3 is TGCGCCAGCAGCCCGAATGCAGTCAACAATGAGCAGTTCTTC. Residues: CASSPNAVNNEQFF.

The V gene is TRBV28, the J gene TRBJ1-5, with D possibly being TRBD1 (6 bases). Trimming removed 6 bases at V and 11 bases at J, with 14 bases between. CDR3 length equals 12 residues. CDR1 is MDHEN, CDR2 SYDVKM, per germline. The chain's CDR3 is CASREGGRAQHF. DNA of the CDR3: TGTGCCAGCAGGGAAGGGGGTAGGGCCCAGCATTTT.

This clone has only one observation. The chain joins TRBV28 to TRBJ2-7, with 8 bases lining up with TRBD1. The CDR3 has 15 residues. V lost 7 bases to trimming and J lost 2 bases; unmatched junction nucleotides: 10. The germline CDR1 and CDR2 sequences are MDHEN and SYDVKM. The CDR3 spells CASTTSGQVAYEQYF. The DNA for the CDR3 is TGTGCCAGCACGACATCGGGACAGGTAGCCTACGAGCAGTACTTC.